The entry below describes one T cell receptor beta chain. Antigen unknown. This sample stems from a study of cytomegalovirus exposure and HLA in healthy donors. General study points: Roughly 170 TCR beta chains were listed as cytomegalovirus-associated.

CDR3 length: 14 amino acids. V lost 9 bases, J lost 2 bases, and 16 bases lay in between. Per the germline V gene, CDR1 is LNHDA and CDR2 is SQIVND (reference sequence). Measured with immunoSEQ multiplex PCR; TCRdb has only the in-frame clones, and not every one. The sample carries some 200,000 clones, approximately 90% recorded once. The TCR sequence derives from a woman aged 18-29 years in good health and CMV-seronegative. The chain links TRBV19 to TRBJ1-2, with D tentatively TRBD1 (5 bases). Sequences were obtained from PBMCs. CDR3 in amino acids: CASVPQGRNYGYTF. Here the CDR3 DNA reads TGTGCCAGCGTTCCCCAGGGAAGGAACTATGGCTACACCTTC.